This entry features one T cell receptor (beta chain) sequence. V lost 5 bases and J lost 0, with 19 bases in between. Looked up from germline, CDR1 is MNHEY and CDR2 is SMNVEV (reference sequence). The CDR3 is 18 amino acids. Using immunoSEQ multiplex PCR, the repertoire was profiled, and TCRdb retains in-frame clones only, with some absent. Among about 270,000 clones listed, approximately 90% were seen once. Which cohort a participant joined came from the clinical history participants gave. This sample is drawn from a study of blood T cell repertoires in COVID-19. The chain uses TRBV27 and TRBJ2-2; TRBD1 might be the D (6 bases). This clonotype originated in a man aged 40-55 years who had been exposed to COVID-19. Sequencing was carried out using PBMCs or T cells enriched from blood (not recorded which). CDR3 bases: TGTGCCAGCAGTCCCCTGACAGGAGGATACCCGAACACCGGGGAGCTGTTTTTT. Translated: CASSPLTGGYPNTGELFF.